The T cell receptor beta chain under discussion was sequenced for a study of blood T cells in healthy people across ages. Trimming removed 3 bases at V and 7 bases at J, with 16 bases between. This CDR3 has 14 residues. The V gene's germline CDR1 is LNHNV and CDR2 YYDKDF (reference sequence). The second PCR ran about 6 to 12 cycles with a sample-barcoded 5' primer and J-beta primers. The template-switch adaptor, which had 12 random nucleotides, put a tag on each cDNA molecule. In TCRdb, the 5' RACE reads were re-called with MiXCR into one record per CDR3 protein. This sample has roughly 800,000 distinct CDR3 sequences, with 36% found just once. This clonotype was observed a few times.

This receptor was taken from a man aged 18 to 35 in good health. This sequence joins TRBV15 and TRBJ2-7, with D possibly matching TRBD1 (6 bases). The specimen was blood. The CDR3 coding sequence is TGTGCCACCAGCAGCAGGGGTTTCGTCAATGAGCAGTACTTC. It translates to CATSSRGFVNEQYF.